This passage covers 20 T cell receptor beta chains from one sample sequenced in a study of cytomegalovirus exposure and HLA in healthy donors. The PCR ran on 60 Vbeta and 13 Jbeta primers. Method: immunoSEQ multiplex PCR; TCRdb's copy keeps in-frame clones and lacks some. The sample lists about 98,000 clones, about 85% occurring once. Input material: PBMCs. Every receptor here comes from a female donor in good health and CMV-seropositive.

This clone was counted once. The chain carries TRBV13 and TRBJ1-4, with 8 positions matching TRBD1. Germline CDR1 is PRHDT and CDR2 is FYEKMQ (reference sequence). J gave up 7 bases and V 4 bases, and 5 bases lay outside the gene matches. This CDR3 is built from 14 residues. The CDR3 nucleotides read TGTGCCAGCAGCTACCGGACAGGGACTGAAAAACTGTTTTTT. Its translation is CASSYRTGTEKLFF. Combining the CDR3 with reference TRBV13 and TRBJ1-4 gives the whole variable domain AAGVIQSPRHLIKEKRETATLKCYPIPRHDTVYWYQQGPGQDPQFLISFYEKMQSDKGSIPDRFSAQQFSDYHSELNMSSLELGDSALYFCASSYRTGTEKLFFGSGTQLSVL.

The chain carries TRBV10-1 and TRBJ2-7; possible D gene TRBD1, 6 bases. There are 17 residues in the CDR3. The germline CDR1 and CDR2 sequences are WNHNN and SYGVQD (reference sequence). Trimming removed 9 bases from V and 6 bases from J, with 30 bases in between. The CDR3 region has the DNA TGCGCCAGATACCACCGGACAGTCCCCCGGGTATGTCGCGAGCAGTACTTC. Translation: CARYHRTVPRVCREQYF.

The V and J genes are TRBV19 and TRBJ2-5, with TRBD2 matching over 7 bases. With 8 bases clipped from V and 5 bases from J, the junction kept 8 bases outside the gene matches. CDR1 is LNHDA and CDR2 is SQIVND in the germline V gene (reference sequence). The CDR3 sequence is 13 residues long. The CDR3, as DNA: TGTGCCAGTGGGGGGGGTTACGGGGAGACCCAGTACTTC. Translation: CASGGGYGETQYF.

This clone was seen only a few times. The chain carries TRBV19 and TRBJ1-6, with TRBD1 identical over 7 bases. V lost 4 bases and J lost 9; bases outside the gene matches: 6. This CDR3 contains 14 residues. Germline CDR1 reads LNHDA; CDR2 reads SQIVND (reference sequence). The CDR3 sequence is CASSKRDRTSPLHF. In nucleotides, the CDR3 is TGTGCCAGTAGTAAACGGGACAGAACTTCACCCCTCCACTTT.

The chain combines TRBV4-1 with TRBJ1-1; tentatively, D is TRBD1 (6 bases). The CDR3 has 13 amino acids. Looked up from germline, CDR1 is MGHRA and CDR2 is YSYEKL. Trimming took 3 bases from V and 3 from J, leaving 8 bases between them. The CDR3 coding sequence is TGCGCCAGCAGCCACTGGACAGACACTGAAGCTTTCTTT. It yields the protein CASSHWTDTEAFF.

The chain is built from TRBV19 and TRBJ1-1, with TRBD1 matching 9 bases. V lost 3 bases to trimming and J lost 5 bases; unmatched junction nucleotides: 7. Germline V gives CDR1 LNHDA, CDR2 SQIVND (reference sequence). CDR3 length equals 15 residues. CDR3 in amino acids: CASSIRGQGQTEAFF. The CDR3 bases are TGTGCCAGTAGTATCCGCGGACAGGGGCAAACTGAAGCTTTCTTT.

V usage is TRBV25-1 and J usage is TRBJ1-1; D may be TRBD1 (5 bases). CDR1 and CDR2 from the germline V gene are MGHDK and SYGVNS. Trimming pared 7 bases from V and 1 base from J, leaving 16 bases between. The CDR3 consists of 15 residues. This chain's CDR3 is CASTGLRRGNTEAFF. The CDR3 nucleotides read TGTGCCAGCACGGGGTTAAGGAGGGGGAACACTGAAGCTTTCTTT.

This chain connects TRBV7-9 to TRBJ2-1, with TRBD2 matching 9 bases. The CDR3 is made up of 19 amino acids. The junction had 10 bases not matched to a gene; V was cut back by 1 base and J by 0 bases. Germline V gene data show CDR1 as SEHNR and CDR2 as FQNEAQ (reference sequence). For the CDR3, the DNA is TGTGCCAGCAGCTTAGGACTAGCGGTATCCTGGAGCTCCTACAATGAGCAGTTCTTC. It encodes CASSLGLAVSWSSYNEQFF.

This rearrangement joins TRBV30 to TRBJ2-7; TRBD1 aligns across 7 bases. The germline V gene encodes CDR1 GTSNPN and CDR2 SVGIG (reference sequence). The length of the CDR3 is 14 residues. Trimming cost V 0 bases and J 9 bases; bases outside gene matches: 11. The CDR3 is CAWSVQGKINGQYF. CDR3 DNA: TGTGCCTGGAGTGTACAGGGGAAGATTAACGGGCAGTACTTC.

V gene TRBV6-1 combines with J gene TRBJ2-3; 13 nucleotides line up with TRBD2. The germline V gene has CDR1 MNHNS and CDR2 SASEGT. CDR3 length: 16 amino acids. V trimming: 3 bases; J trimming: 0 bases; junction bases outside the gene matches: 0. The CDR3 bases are TGTGCCAGCAGTGAGGGACTAGCGGGAAGCACAGATACGCAGTATTTT. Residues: CASSEGLAGSTDTQYF.

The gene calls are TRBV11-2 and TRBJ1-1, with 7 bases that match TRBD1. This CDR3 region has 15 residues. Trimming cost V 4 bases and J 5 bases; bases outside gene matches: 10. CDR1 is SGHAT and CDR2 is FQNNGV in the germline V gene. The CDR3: CASSSDPGQWTEAFF. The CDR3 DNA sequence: TGTGCCAGCAGCTCAGATCCGGGACAGTGGACTGAAGCTTTCTTT.

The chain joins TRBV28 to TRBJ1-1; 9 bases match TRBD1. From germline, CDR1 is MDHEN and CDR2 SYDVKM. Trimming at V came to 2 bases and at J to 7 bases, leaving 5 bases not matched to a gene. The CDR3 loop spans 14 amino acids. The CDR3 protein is CASSLTGTGSEAFF. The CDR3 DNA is TGTGCCAGCAGTTTAACTGGGACAGGGAGTGAAGCTTTCTTT. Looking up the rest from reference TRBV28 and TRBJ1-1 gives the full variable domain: DVKVTQSSRYLVKRTGEKVFLECVQDMDHENMFWYRQDPGLGLRLIYFSYDVKMKEKGDIPEGYSVSREKKERFSLILESASTNQTSMYLCASSLTGTGSEAFFGQGTRLTVV.

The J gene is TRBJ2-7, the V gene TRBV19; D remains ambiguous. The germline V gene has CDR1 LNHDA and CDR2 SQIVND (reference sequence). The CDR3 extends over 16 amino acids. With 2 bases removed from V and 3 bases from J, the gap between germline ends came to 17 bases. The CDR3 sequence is CASSISGQVTLYEQYF. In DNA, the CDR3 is TGTGCCAGTAGTATAAGTGGTCAGGTAACTCTCTACGAGCAGTACTTC.

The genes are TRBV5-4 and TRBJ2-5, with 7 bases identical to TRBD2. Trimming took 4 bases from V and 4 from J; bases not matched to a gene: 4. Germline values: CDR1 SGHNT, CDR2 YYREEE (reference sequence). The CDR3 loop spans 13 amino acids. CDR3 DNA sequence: TGTGCCAGCAGCCTGACTAGCTCAGAGACCCAGTACTTC. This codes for CASSLTSSETQYF.

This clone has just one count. The CDR3 here is CASSLGGSYTGELFF. The CDR3 DNA sequence: TGCGCCAGCAGCTTAGGGGGCTCGTACACCGGGGAGCTGTTTTTT. V is TRBV5-1 and J is TRBJ2-2; TRBD1 agrees at 7 bases. The junction had 4 bases not matched to a gene; V was cut back by 2 bases and J by 3 bases. Germline CDR1 and CDR2: SGHRS and YFSETQ. The CDR3 loop spans 15 amino acids.

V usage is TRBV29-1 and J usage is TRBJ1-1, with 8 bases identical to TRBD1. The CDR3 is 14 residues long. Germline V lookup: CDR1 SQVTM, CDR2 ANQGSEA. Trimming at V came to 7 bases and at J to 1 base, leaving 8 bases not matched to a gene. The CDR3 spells CSAGRTGRNTEAFF. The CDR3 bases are TGCAGCGCGGGGAGGACAGGGAGGAACACTGAAGCTTTCTTT.

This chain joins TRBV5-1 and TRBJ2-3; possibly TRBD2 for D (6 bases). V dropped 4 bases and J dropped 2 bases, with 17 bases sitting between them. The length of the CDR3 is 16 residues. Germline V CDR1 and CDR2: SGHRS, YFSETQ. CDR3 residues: CASSLGAGISTDTQYF. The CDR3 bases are TGCGCCAGCAGCCTGGGCGCGGGGATATCCACAGATACGCAGTATTTT.

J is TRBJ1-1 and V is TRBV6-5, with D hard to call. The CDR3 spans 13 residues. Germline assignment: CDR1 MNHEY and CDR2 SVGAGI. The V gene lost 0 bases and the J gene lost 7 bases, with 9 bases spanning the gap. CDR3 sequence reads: CASSYSTTGEAFF. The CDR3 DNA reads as TGTGCCAGCAGTTACTCGACTACGGGTGAAGCTTTCTTT.

The CDR3 region is CATSRGLGVSEAFF. CDR3 bases: TGTGCCACCAGCAGGGGACTGGGCGTAAGTGAAGCTTTCTTT. The V and J genes are TRBV15 and TRBJ1-1; possibly TRBD1 for D (5 bases). The V gene lost 3 bases and the J gene lost 7 bases, with 15 bases spanning the gap. The CDR3 contains 14 residues. Germline V gene lookup returns CDR1 LNHNV and CDR2 YYDKDF (reference sequence). Supplemented by reference TRBV15 and TRBJ1-1, the full variable domain reads DAMVIQNPRYQVTQFGKPVTLSCSQTLNHNVMYWYQQKSSQAPKLLFHYYDKDFNNEADTPDNFQSRRPNTSFCFLDIRSPGLGDTAMYLCATSRGLGVSEAFFGQGTRLTVV.

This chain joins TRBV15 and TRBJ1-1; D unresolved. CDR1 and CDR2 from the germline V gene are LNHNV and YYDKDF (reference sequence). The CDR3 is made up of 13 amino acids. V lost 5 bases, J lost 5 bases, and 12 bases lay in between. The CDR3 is CATSYTGRTEAFF. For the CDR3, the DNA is TGTGCCACCAGCTACACGGGGAGGACTGAAGCTTTCTTT.